The source of this TCR beta chain is a study of T cell repertoires in cytomegalovirus infection. Across the whole study: CMV epitopes, recently identified HLA-C-restricted and well-studied HLA-B-restricted, were used. CMV infection and matching HLA type were both indicated by public TCR beta signatures. General study points: Identification of carriers of CMV plus the relevant HLA was performed using cumulative public TCR beta family frequency. In two of eight donors, the top clonotype was HLA-C-restricted CMV-specific.

Trimming stripped 4 bases from V and 3 bases from J, with 11 bases between. Germline CDR1 reads SGHKS; CDR2 reads YYEKEE (reference sequence). The CDR3 covers 13 residues. Details on this clonotype: Its target is not known.

TCRdb analysed the reads with MiXCR anew, one entry per CDR3 protein. This table has around 310,000 distinct CDR3 sequences, under 35% appearing once. V gene TRBV5-5 combines with J gene TRBJ2-7; possibly TRBD1 for D (6 bases). This clonotype was sampled from a human donor in good health (CMV status not recorded). Some clones in this sample may be carry-over from other donors' samples. The sequenced sample was cultured PBMCs, obtained from culture after CMV antigen stimulation. CDR3 sequence (DNA): TGTGCCAGCAGCCCACAGGGTGGCTACGAGCAGTACTTC. This codes for CASSPQGGYEQYF.